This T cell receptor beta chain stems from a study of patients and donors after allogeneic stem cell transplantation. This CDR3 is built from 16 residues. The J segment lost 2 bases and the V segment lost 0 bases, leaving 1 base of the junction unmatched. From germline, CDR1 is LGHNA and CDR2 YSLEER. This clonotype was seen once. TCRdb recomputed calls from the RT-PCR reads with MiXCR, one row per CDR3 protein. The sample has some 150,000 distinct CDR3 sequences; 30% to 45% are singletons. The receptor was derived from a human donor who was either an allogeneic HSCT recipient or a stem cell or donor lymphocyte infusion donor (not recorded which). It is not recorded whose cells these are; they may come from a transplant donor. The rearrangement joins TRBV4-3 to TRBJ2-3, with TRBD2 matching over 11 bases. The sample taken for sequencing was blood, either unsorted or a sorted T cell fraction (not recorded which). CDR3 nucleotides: TGCGCCAGCAGCCAAGATAGCGGGGGGGTCACAGATACGCAGTATTTT. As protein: CASSQDSGGVTDTQYF.